This T cell receptor (beta chain) was captured by sequencing in a study of blood T cell repertoires in COVID-19. Study as a whole: T cells, B-cell-depleted T cells, or PBMCs supplied cDNA or gDNA.

The CDR3 is made up of 15 amino acids. Trimming cost V 0 bases and J 5 bases, with 11 bases left between them. CDR1 and CDR2 (germline): SGHRS, YFSETQ. Sequenced by immunoSEQ multiplex PCR; TCRdb stores in-frame clones only, minus some. There are over 200,000 clones in the sample; about 90% occur only once, and roughly 2.5% lies in the top ten. J is TRBJ2-2 and V is TRBV5-1; TRBD2 is a possible D gene (5 bases). The sequence was collected from a woman aged 55-75 years with acute or convalescent COVID-19. The sequenced sample consisted of peripheral blood. The DNA for the CDR3 is TGCGCCAGCAGCTTGGATCGACGGGGAACCGGGGAGCTGTTTTTT. Encoded protein: CASSLDRRGTGELFF.